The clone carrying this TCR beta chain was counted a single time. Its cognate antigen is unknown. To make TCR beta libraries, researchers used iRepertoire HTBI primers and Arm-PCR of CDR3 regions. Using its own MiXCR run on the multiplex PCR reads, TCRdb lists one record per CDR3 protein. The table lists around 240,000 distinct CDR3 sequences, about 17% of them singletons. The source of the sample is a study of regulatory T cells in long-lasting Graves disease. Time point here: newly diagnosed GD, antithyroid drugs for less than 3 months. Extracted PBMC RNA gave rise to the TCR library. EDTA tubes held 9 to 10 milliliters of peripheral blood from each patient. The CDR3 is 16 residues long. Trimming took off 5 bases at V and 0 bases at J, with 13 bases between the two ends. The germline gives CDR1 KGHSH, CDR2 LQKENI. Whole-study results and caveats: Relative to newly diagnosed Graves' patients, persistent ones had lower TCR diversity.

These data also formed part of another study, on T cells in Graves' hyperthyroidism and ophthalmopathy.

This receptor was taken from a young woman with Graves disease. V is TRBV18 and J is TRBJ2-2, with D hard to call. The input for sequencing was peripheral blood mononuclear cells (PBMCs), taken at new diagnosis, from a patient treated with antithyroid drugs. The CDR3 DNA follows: TGTGCCAGCTCATCAACACTTACATCGAACACCGGGGAGCTGTTTTTT. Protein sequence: CASSSTLTSNTGELFF.